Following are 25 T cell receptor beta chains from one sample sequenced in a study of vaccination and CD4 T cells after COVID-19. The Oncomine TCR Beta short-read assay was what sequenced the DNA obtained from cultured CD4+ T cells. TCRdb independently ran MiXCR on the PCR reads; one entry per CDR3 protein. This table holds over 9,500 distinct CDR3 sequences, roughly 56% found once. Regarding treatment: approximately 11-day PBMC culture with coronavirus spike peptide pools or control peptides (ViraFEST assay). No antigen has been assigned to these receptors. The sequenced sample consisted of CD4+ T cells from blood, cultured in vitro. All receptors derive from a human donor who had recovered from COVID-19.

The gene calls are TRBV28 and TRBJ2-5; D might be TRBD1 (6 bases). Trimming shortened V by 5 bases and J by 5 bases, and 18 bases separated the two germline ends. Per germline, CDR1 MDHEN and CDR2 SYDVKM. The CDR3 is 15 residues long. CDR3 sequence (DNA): TGTGCCAGCAGTCCGGTGGACAGAGACGGCGAGACCCAGTACTTC. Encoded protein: CASSPVDRDGETQYF.

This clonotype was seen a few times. The CDR3 is CASSLSASGGYTQYF. The CDR3 DNA follows: TGTGCCAGCAGTTTATCAGCTAGCGGGGGGTATACGCAGTATTTT. J is TRBJ2-3 and V is TRBV28; 11 nucleotides agree with TRBD2. Unmatched junction bases numbered 4, after V lost 1 base and J lost 7 bases. The germline CDR1 and CDR2 sequences are MDHEN and SYDVKM. CDR3 length: 15 residues.

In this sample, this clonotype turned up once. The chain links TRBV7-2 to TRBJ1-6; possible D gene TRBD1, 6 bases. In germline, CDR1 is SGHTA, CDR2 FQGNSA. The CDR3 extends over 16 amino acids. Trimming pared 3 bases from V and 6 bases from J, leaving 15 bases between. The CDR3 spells CASSLDSQAPNSPLHF. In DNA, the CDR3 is TGTGCCAGCAGCTTGGACAGCCAGGCGCCTAATTCACCCCTCCACTTT.

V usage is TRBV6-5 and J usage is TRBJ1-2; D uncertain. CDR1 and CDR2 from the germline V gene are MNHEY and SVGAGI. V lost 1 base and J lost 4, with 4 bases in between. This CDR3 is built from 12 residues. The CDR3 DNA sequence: TGTGCCAGCAGTTACTTAGTCTATGGCTACACCTTC. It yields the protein CASSYLVYGYTF.

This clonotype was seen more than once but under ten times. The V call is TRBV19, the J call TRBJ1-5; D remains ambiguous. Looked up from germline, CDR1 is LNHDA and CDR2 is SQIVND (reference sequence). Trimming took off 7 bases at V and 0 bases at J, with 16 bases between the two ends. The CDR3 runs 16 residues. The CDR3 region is CASTPWSGNSNQPQHF. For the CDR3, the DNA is TGTGCCAGTACCCCCTGGTCAGGAAATAGCAATCAGCCCCAGCATTTT.

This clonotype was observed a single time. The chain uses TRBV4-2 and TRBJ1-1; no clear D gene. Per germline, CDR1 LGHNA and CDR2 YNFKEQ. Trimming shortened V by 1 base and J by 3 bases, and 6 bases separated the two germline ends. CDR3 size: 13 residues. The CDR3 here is CASSQVWDTEAFF. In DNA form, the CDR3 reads TGTGCCAGCAGCCAAGTATGGGACACTGAAGCTTTCTTT.

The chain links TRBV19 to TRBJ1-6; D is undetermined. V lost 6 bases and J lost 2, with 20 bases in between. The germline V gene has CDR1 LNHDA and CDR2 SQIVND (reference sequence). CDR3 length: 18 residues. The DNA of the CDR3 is TGTGCCAGTAGGAAGGACGGCAGACCCCTTGCCTATAATTCACCCCTCCACTTT. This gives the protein CASRKDGRPLAYNSPLHF. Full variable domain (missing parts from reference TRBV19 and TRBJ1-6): DGGITQSPKYLFRKEGQNVTLSCEQNLNHDAMYWYRQDPGQGLRLIYYSQIVNDFQKGDIAEGYSVSREKKESFPLTVTSAQKNPTAFYLCASRKDGRPLAYNSPLHFGNGTRLTVT.

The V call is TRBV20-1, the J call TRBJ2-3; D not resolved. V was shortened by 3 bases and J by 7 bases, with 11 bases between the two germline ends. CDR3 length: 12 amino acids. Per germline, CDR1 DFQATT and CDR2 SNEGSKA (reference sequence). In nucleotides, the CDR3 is TGCAGTGCTAGTAAGATTGTAAATACGCAGTATTTT. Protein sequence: CSASKIVNTQYF.

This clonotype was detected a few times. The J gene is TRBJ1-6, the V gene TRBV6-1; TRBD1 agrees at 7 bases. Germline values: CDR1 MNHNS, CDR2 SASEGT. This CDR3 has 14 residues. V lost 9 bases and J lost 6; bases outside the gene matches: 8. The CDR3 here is CASSRDSLNSPLHF. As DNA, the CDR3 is TGTGCCAGTAGCCGGGACAGTCTTAATTCACCCCTCCACTTT.

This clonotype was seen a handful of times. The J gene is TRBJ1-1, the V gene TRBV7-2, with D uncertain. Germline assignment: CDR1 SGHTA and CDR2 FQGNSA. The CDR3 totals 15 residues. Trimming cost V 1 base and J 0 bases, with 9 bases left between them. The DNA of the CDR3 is TGTGCCAGCAGCTTAGGTGCGCGGATGAACACTGAAGCTTTCTTT. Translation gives CASSLGARMNTEAFF. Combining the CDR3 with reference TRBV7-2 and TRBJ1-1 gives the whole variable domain GAGVSQSPSNKVTEKGKDVELRCDPISGHTALYWYRQSLGQGLEFLIYFQGNSAPDKSGLPSDRFSAERTGGSVSTLTIQRTQQEDSAVYLCASSLGARMNTEAFFGQGTRLTVV.

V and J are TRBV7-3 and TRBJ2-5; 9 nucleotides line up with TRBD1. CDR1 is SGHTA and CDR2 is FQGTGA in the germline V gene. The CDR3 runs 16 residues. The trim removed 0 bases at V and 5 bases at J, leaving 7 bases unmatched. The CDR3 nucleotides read TGTGCCAGCAGCTTAACGGGACAGGGAAGCGGTGAGACCCAGTACTTC. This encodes CASSLTGQGSGETQYF.

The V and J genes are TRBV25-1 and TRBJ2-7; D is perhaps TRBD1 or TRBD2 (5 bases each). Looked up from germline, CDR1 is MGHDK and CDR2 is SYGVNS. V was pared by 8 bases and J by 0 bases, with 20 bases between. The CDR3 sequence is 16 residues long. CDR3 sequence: CASGPPRDGSSYEQYF. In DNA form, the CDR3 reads TGTGCCAGCGGACCCCCCCGGGACGGAAGCTCCTACGAGCAGTACTTC.

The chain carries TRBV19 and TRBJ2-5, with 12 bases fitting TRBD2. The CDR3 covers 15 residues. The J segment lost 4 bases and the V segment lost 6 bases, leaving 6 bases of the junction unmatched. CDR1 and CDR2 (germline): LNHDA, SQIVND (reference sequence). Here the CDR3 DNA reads TGTGCCAGTAGGGACAAGGGACTAGCGGGAGAGACCCAGTACTTC. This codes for CASRDKGLAGETQYF. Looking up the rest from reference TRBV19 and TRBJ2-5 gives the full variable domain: DGGITQSPKYLFRKEGQNVTLSCEQNLNHDAMYWYRQDPGQGLRLIYYSQIVNDFQKGDIAEGYSVSREKKESFPLTVTSAQKNPTAFYLCASRDKGLAGETQYFGPGTRLLVL.

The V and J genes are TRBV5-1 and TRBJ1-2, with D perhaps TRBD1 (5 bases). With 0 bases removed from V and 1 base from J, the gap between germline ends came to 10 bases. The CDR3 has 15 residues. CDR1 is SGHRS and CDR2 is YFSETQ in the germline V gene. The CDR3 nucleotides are TGCGCCAGCAGCTTGGGACAGCTCATTAACTATGGCTACACCTTC. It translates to CASSLGQLINYGYTF.

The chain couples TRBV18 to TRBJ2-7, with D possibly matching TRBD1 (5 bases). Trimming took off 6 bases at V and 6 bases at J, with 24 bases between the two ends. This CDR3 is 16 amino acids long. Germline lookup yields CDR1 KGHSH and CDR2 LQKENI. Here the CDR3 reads CASSPTGQGWMGEQYF. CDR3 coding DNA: TGTGCCAGCTCCCCTACCGGACAAGGCTGGATGGGCGAGCAGTACTTC.

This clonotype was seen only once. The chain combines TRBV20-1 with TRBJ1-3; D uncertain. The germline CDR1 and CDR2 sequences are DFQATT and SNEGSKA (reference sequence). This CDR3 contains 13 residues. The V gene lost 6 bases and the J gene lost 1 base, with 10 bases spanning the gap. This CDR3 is CSAPSVSGNTIYF. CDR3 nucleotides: TGCAGTGCCCCTTCCGTTTCTGGAAACACCATATATTTT.

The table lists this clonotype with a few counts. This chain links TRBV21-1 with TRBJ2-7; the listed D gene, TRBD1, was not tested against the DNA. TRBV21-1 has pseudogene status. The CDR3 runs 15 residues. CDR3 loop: CASSRGYLKTYEQYF. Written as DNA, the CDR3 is TGTGCCAGCAGCAGGGGGTACTTGAAAACCTACGAGCAGTACTTC.

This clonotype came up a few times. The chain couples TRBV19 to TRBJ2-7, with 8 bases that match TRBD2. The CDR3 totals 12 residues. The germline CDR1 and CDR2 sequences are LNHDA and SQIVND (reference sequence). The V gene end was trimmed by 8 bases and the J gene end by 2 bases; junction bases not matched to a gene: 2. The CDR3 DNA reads TGTGCCAGTGCCGGGAGGGCCTACGAGCAGTACTTC. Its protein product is CASAGRAYEQYF.

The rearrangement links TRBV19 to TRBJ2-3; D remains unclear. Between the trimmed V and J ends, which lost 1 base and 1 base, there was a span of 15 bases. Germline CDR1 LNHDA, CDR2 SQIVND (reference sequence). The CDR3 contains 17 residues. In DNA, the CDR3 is TGTGCCAGTAGTATAGGTCGGGCAGTTTGGGGCACAGATACGCAGTATTTT. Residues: CASSIGRAVWGTDTQYF.

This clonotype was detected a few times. CDR3 DNA: TGTGCCAGCAGTGCGGGAGGGAATAATTCACCCCTCCACTTT. It encodes CASSAGGNNSPLHF. The chain joins TRBV2 to TRBJ1-6; D unresolved. Trimming stripped 4 bases from V and 5 bases from J, with 9 bases between. The CDR3 is 14 residues long. Germline V CDR1 and CDR2: SNHLY, FYNNEI. Variable domain in full (rest from reference TRBV2 and TRBJ1-6): EPEVTQTPSHQVTQMGQEVILRCVPISNHLYFYWYRQILGQKVEFLVSFYNNEISEKSEIFDDQFSVERPDGSNFTLKIRSTKLEDSAMYFCASSAGGNNSPLHFGNGTRLTVT.

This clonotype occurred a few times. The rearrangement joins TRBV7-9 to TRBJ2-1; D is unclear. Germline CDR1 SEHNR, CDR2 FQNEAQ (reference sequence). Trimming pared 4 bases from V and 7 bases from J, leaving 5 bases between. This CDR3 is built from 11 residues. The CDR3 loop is CASSSKNEQFF. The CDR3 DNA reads TGTGCCAGCAGCTCAAAGAATGAGCAGTTCTTC.

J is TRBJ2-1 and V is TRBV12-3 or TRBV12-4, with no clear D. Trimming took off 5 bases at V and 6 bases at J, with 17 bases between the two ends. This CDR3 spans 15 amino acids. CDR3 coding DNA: TGTGCCAGCAGTATAATTCGTCCCCAATCCAATGAGCAGTTCTTC. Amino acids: CASSIIRPQSNEQFF.

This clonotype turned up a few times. CDR3 amino acids: CASSYSGTGVNTEAFF. The CDR3 coding sequence is TGTGCCAGCAGTTATTCCGGGACAGGGGTGAACACTGAAGCTTTCTTT. V gene TRBV2 combines with J gene TRBJ1-1, with 10 bases aligning to TRBD1. Germline assignment: CDR1 SNHLY and CDR2 FYNNEI. The CDR3 loop spans 16 amino acids. J lost 0 bases, V lost 5 bases, and 6 bases had no gene match.

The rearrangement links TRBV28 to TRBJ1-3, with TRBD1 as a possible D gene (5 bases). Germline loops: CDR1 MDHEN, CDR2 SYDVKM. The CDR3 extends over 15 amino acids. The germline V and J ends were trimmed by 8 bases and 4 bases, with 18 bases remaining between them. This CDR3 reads CASGLGGLRGNTIYF. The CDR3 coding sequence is TGTGCCAGCGGACTGGGGGGACTTAGAGGAAACACCATATATTTT.

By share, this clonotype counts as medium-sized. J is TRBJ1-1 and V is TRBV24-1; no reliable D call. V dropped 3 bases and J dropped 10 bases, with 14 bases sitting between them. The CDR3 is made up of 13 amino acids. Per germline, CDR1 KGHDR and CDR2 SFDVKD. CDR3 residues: CATSDPRAGGAFF. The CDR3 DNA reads TGTGCCACCAGTGATCCCCGGGCCGGAGGAGCTTTCTTT.